Below, 28 T cell receptor beta chains from the same sample are listed, as sequenced in a study of shared clonotypes between healthy human individuals. Using immunoSEQ multiplex PCR, the repertoire was profiled, and TCRdb retains in-frame clones only, with some absent. Of some 900,000 clones listed, about 80% are singletons. The specimen sequenced was memory CD4+ T cells sorted from blood. Subset specified: CD45RA-negative fraction. These receptors were collected from a man aged 18 to 30 in good health.

V usage is TRBV6-1 and J usage is TRBJ2-7, with a weak D call TRBD2 (5 bases). Germline V CDR1 and CDR2: MNHNS, SASEGT. This CDR3 has 14 residues. V gave up 4 bases and J gave up 6 bases, with 16 bases separating them. Written as DNA, the CDR3 is TGTGCCAGCAGTGCGGAGGTCCCTGCTAGCGAGCAGTACTTC. Its protein product is CASSAEVPASEQYF.

The rearrangement uses TRBV29-1 and TRBJ2-7, with D hard to call. The CDR3 is 11 amino acids. Trimming pared 4 bases from V and 0 bases from J, leaving 4 bases between. Per germline, CDR1 SQVTM and CDR2 ANQGSEA. The CDR3, as DNA: TGCAGCGTTGCCATCTCCTACGAGCAGTACTTC. Translated, it gives CSVAISYEQYF.

V gene TRBV18 combines with J gene TRBJ2-3; possibly TRBD1 for D (5 bases). V was trimmed by 2 bases and J by 0 bases, leaving 15 bases between them. The length of the CDR3 is 17 residues. Germline CDR1 is KGHSH and CDR2 is LQKENI. CDR3 bases: TGTGCCAGCTCACCATCTCAGGGTTTACTTAGCACAGATACGCAGTATTTT. It specifies CASSPSQGLLSTDTQYF.

The chain joins TRBV5-5 to TRBJ1-2; no clear D. Trimming took off 0 bases at V and 3 bases at J, with 12 bases between the two ends. Germline V gives CDR1 SGHKS, CDR2 YYEKEE (reference sequence). This CDR3 comprises 15 residues. The CDR3 bases are TGTGCCAGCAGCTTGGCCGTTCGAGGTGACTATGGCTACACCTTC. Protein product: CASSLAVRGDYGYTF.

In this sample, this clone turned up once. The gene calls are TRBV7-3 and TRBJ2-1; 9 bases fit TRBD1. Per germline, CDR1 SGHTA and CDR2 FQGTGA. CDR3 length: 12 amino acids. V lost 5 bases, J lost 10 bases, and 3 bases stayed unmatched. The CDR3 DNA follows: TGTGCCAGCAGCCCGGACAGGGGAGAGCAGTTCTTC. Amino acid sequence: CASSPDRGEQFF.

V gene TRBV28 combines with J gene TRBJ1-6; no clear D. V dropped 3 bases and J dropped 4 bases, with 7 bases sitting between them. This CDR3 is 14 amino acids long. Germline V gene data show CDR1 as MDHEN and CDR2 as SYDVKM. The CDR3 nucleotides read TGTGCCAGCAGTTTGGGCCTATATAATTCACCCCTCCACTTT. Its translation: CASSLGLYNSPLHF.

This clone was counted between two and nine times. The V call is TRBV13, the J call TRBJ1-5, with 7 bases lining up with TRBD1. Germline V gives CDR1 PRHDT, CDR2 FYEKMQ (reference sequence). Germline trimming cut 4 bases from V and 13 bases from J; bases unmatched to any gene: 13. The CDR3 covers 14 residues. CDR3 bases: TGTGCCAGCAGCTCCCGGGACAGTCTCCTAACGCAGCATTTT. Amino acids: CASSSRDSLLTQHF.

This clone was seen more than once but under ten times. V is TRBV6-1 and J is TRBJ1-2; 8 bases map to TRBD1. With 6 bases clipped from V and 4 bases from J, the junction kept 4 bases outside the gene matches. In germline, CDR1 is MNHNS, CDR2 SASEGT. CDR3 size: 13 residues. The CDR3 region has the DNA TGTGCCAGCAGCTTCGACAGGGGCTATGGCTACACCTTC. Translation: CASSFDRGYGYTF.

The chain has TRBV20-1 and TRBJ1-2, with 10 bases aligning to TRBD1. With V trimmed by 5 bases and J by 7 bases, 1 base remained unmatched. CDR3 length equals 11 residues. Germline V gene sequence: CDR1 DFQATT, CDR2 SNEGSKA (reference sequence). CDR3 residues: CSAWTGGGYTF. CDR3 nucleotide sequence: TGCAGTGCTTGGACAGGGGGTGGCTACACCTTC.

This clone was seen a single time. The CDR3 DNA is TGCGCCAGCAGCCCGGAACCGACTAGCGGAATCTACAATGAGCAGTTCTTC. Its protein is CASSPEPTSGIYNEQFF. The J gene is TRBJ2-1, the V gene TRBV4-3; 9 bases fit TRBD2. Trimming removed 4 bases from V and 3 bases from J; junction bases left unmatched: 10. This CDR3 spans 17 amino acids. Per the germline V gene, CDR1 is LGHNA and CDR2 is YSLEER.

J is TRBJ2-2 and V is TRBV5-4; TRBD2 aligns across 11 bases. CDR1 and CDR2 from the germline V gene are SGHNT and YYREEE (reference sequence). CDR3 size: 15 residues. The V and J ends lost 3 bases and 5 bases, in that order; junction bases with no gene match: 3. Here the CDR3 DNA reads TGTGCCAGCAGCTATAGCGGGGGGGCAACCGGGGAGCTGTTTTTT. Translation gives CASSYSGGATGELFF.

This chain connects TRBV18 to TRBJ2-2; weak D call: TRBD1 (5 bases). The ends were cut back, 1 base at V and 4 bases at J, with 16 bases in the middle. The V gene's germline CDR1 is KGHSH and CDR2 LQKENI. This CDR3 is built from 17 residues. CDR3 sequence: CASSPLFGRVFTGELFF. The CDR3 DNA follows: TGTGCCAGCTCACCACTTTTTGGCAGGGTATTCACCGGGGAGCTGTTTTTT.

This clone was seen a single time. The chain has TRBV4-3 and TRBJ2-5; TRBD1 aligns across 11 bases. Per germline, CDR1 LGHNA and CDR2 YSLEER. V lost 4 bases, J lost 1 base, and 8 bases stayed unmatched. The CDR3 contains 17 residues. The DNA for the CDR3 is TGCGCCAGCAGCCTATCCCCGGGACAGGGGGTCCAAGAGACCCAGTACTTC. This translates into CASSLSPGQGVQETQYF.

In this sample, this clone turned up many times. The genes are TRBV30 and TRBJ1-2, with 7 positions matching TRBD1. J gave up 4 bases and V 3 bases, and 8 bases lay outside the gene matches. Germline lookup yields CDR1 GTSNPN and CDR2 SVGIG (reference sequence). This CDR3 is 14 amino acids long. The DNA for the CDR3 is TGTGCCTGGAGAGGGGGCAGGGGAAGCTATGGCTACACCTTC. Protein: CAWRGGRGSYGYTF.

This chain joins TRBV6-1 and TRBJ1-5, with D unclear. The V end was cut by 0 bases, the J end by 0 bases, with 6 bases between. This CDR3 contains 15 residues. CDR1 is MNHNS, CDR2 SASEGT, per germline. CDR3 nucleotides: TGTGCCAGCAGTGAAGCGGATTATAGCAATCAGCCCCAGCATTTT. Residues: CASSEADYSNQPQHF.

The rearrangement joins TRBV27 to TRBJ2-1; TRBD2 aligns across 12 bases. The CDR3 is 16 amino acids. J gave up 7 bases and V 4 bases, and 8 bases lay outside the gene matches. CDR1 and CDR2 (germline): MNHEY, SMNVEV (reference sequence). This CDR3 is CASSSPGTSGLNEQFF. For the CDR3, the DNA is TGTGCCAGCAGTTCTCCCGGGACTAGCGGGCTGAATGAGCAGTTCTTC.

The J gene is TRBJ2-4, the V gene TRBV30, with 7 positions matching TRBD2. CDR1 GTSNPN and CDR2 SVGIG come from the germline V gene (reference sequence). The V gene end was trimmed by 5 bases and the J gene end by 2 bases; junction bases not matched to a gene: 18. The CDR3 extends over 18 amino acids. The CDR3 bases are TGTGCCTGGCTCCCCTCCGCGGGAGTACAACGAACCAAAAACATTCAGTACTTC. Encoded protein: CAWLPSAGVQRTKNIQYF. Full variable domain (missing parts from reference TRBV30 and TRBJ2-4): SQTIHQWPATLVQPVGSPLSLECTVEGTSNPNLYWYRQAAGRGLQLLFYSVGIGQISSEVPQNLSASRPQDRQFILSSKKLLLSDSGFYLCAWLPSAGVQRTKNIQYFGAGTRLSVL.

This sequence joins TRBV5-1 and TRBJ1-2; 8 bases are a match to TRBD1. Losses at the gene ends were 0 bases for V and 4 bases for J; bases not matched to a gene: 2. The CDR3 has 14 residues. Germline V gene data show CDR1 as SGHRS and CDR2 as YFSETQ. CDR3 amino acids: CASSLGTGTYGYTF. The CDR3 DNA reads as TGCGCCAGCAGCTTGGGGACAGGGACCTATGGCTACACCTTC.

This chain links TRBV2 with TRBJ1-5; 7 bases are shared with TRBD1. CDR3 length: 16 amino acids. V was pared by 1 base and J by 3 bases, with 6 bases of the junction left unmatched. Germline V gene sequence: CDR1 SNHLY, CDR2 FYNNEI. Here the CDR3 reads CASSEGGRGFNQPQHF. CDR3 coding DNA: TGTGCCAGCAGTGAAGGGGGCAGGGGGTTCAATCAGCCCCAGCATTTT.

The rearrangement uses TRBV4-2 and TRBJ2-7; TRBD2 might be the D (6 bases). The CDR3 loop spans 16 amino acids. Germline CDR1 reads LGHNA; CDR2 reads YNFKEQ. Trimming stripped 0 bases from V and 0 bases from J, with 12 bases between. In DNA, the CDR3 is TGTGCCAGCAGCCAAGATCTGGGACTGAGCTCCTACGAGCAGTACTTC. As protein: CASSQDLGLSSYEQYF.

This sequence joins TRBV27 and TRBJ1-5; D unresolved. Germline V lookup: CDR1 MNHEY, CDR2 SMNVEV (reference sequence). V lost 3 bases and J lost 2, with 5 bases in between. This CDR3 contains 13 residues. CDR3 protein: CASSFNGNQPQHF. The CDR3 DNA sequence: TGTGCCAGCAGTTTCAACGGCAATCAGCCCCAGCATTTT.

V and J are TRBV7-8 and TRBJ1-1; D is perhaps TRBD1 (5 bases). The CDR3 has 15 residues. The germline V and J ends were trimmed by 0 bases and 7 bases, with 15 bases remaining between them. Germline CDR1 and CDR2: SGHVS and FQNEAQ. The CDR3 nucleotides read TGTGCCAGCAGCTTAGCGCCTCGGGGCGAGCGTGAAGCTTTCTTT. Protein sequence: CASSLAPRGEREAFF.

V is TRBV5-1 and J is TRBJ1-2, with TRBD1 as a possible D gene (6 bases). The CDR3 covers 14 residues. Germline lookup yields CDR1 SGHRS and CDR2 YFSETQ. V lost 0 bases and J lost 7, with 13 bases in between. As DNA, the CDR3 is TGCGCCAGCAGCTTGGAGGGCAGGGGTGGTGGCTACACCTTC. Translated: CASSLEGRGGGYTF.

This chain joins TRBV5-4 and TRBJ2-7, with TRBD2 identical over 12 bases. The CDR3 runs to 15 residues. Germline V gene lookup returns CDR1 SGHNT and CDR2 YYREEE (reference sequence). With 4 bases clipped from V and 5 bases from J, the junction kept 7 bases outside the gene matches. CDR3 coding DNA: TGTGCCAGCAGCCCTACTAGCGGGGGGTGGAACGAGCAGTACTTC. Translated: CASSPTSGGWNEQYF.

The chain links TRBV5-4 to TRBJ1-3; possible D gene TRBD1, 6 bases. Trimming removed 7 bases at V and 0 bases at J, with 8 bases between. CDR3 length: 13 residues. The germline gives CDR1 SGHNT, CDR2 YYREEE (reference sequence). The CDR3 DNA follows: TGTGCCAGCGGACAGAGCTCTGGAAACACCATATATTTT. Amino acid sequence: CASGQSSGNTIYF.

The gene calls are TRBV6-5 and TRBJ1-5; a weak D match, TRBD1 (6 bases). CDR3 length equals 14 residues. The V and J ends lost 5 bases and 7 bases respectively, with 15 bases between them. Germline CDR1 reads MNHEY; CDR2 reads SVGAGI. The CDR3 is CASSIQGSGQPQHF. In DNA form, the CDR3 reads TGTGCCAGCAGTATTCAGGGGTCGGGACAGCCCCAGCATTTT.

V and J are TRBV9 and TRBJ2-2; no firm D call. The V end lost 1 base, the J end lost 5 bases, and 9 bases lay between the germline ends. The CDR3 length is 14 residues. CDR1 is SGDLS and CDR2 is YYNGEE in the germline V gene. The CDR3 DNA sequence: TGTGCCAGCAGCGTAAGGCCCTCGACCGGGGAGCTGTTTTTT. It encodes CASSVRPSTGELFF.

This chain links TRBV10-3 with TRBJ2-1; possible D gene TRBD2, 6 bases. Germline V gives CDR1 ENHRY, CDR2 SYGVKD. This CDR3 contains 13 residues. The V end was cut by 7 bases, the J end by 7 bases, with 14 bases between. The CDR3 region is CAIKASEWNEQFF. CDR3 nucleotide sequence: TGTGCCATCAAAGCTAGCGAATGGAATGAGCAGTTCTTC.